The TCR beta chain under discussion was sequenced for a study of graft-versus-host responses after intestinal transplantation. The protocol was immunoSEQ multiplex PCR, while the TCRdb copy is restricted to in-frame clones and leaves out a portion. Among 65,000 to 85,000 clones, around 90% were seen once, and the ten largest hold about 8%. V was cut by 1 base and J by 5 bases, with 11 bases left in between. The CDR3 is made up of 15 amino acids. Germline V gene sequence: CDR1 PRHDT, CDR2 FYEKMQ (reference sequence). In the case of this clone: Its antigen remains unknown.

Overall study findings and caveats: The study found high graft-versus-host to host-versus-graft clonal ratios in allografts of patients with graft-donor T cell macrochimerism.

The sequenced sample was unstimulated CD8+ T cells sorted from spleen or lymph node cells, obtained before transplant. This clonotype was sampled from a human donor who was the organ donor for an intestinal transplant. This sequence joins TRBV13 and TRBJ2-2; possible D gene TRBD1, 6 bases. In DNA form, the CDR3 reads TGTGCCAGCAGCTTAGAGGGGCAGGGGACCGGGGAGCTGTTTTTT. It yields the protein CASSLEGQGTGELFF.